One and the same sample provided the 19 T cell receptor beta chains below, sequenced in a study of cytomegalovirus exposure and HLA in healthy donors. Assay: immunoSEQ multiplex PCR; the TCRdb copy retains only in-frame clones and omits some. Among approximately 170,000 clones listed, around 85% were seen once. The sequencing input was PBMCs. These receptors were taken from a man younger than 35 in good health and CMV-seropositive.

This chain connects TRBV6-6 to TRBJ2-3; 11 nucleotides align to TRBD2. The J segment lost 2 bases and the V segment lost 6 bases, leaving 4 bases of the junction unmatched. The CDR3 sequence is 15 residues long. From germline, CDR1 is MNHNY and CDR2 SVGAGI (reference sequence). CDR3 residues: CASSLTSGVTDTQYF. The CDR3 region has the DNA TGTGCCAGCAGCTTGACTAGCGGGGTCACAGATACGCAGTATTTT.

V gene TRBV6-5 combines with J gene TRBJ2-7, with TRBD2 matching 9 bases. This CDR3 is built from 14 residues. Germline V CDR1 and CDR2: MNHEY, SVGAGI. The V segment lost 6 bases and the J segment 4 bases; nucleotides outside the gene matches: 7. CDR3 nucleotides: TGTGCCAGCAGCCCGGGACTAGCCGCATACGAGCAGTACTTC. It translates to CASSPGLAAYEQYF.

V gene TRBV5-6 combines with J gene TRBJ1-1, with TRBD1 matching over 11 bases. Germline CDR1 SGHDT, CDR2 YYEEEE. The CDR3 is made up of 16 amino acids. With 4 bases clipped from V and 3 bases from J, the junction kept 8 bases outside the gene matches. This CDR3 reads CASSPGQGEADTEAFF. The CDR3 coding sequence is TGTGCCAGCAGCCCGGGACAGGGGGAAGCGGACACTGAAGCTTTCTTT.

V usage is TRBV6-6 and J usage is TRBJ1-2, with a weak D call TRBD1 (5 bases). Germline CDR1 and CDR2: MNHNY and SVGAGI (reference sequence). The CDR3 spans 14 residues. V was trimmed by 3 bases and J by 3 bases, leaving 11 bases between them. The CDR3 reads CASSYDQGDYGYTF. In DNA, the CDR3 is TGTGCCAGCAGTTATGACCAGGGTGACTATGGCTACACCTTC.

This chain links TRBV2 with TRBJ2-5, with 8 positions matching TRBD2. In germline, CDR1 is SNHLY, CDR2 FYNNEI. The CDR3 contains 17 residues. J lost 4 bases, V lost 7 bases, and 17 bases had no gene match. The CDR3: CASTGFTRGSGVETQYF. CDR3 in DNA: TGTGCCAGCACCGGATTCACTAGGGGTAGCGGGGTAGAGACCCAGTACTTC. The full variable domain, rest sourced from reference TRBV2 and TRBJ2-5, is EPEVTQTPSHQVTQMGQEVILRCVPISNHLYFYWYRQILGQKVEFLVSFYNNEISEKSEIFDDQFSVERPDGSNFTLKIRSTKLEDSAMYFCASTGFTRGSGVETQYFGPGTRLLVL.

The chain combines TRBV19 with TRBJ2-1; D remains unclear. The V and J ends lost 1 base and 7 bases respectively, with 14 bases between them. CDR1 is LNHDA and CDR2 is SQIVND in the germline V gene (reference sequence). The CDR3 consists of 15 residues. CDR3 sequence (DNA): TGTGCCAGTAGTATAGTTTCGGGTAGTTGGAATGAGCAGTTCTTC. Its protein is CASSIVSGSWNEQFF.

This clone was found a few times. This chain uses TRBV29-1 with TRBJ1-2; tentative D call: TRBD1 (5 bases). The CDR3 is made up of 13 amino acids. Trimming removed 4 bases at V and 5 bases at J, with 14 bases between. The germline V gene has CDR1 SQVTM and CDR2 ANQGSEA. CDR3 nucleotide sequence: TGCAGCGTTGCGAGGGGCGCGGGGTATGGCTACACCTTC. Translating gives CSVARGAGYGYTF.

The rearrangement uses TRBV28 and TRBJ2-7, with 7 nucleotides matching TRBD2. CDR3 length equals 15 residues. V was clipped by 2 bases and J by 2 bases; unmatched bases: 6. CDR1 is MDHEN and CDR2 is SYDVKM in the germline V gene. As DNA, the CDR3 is TGTGCCAGCAGTTTACGCGGGAGTTTCCCCTACGAGCAGTACTTC. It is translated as CASSLRGSFPYEQYF. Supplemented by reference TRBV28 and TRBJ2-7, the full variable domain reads DVKVTQSSRYLVKRTGEKVFLECVQDMDHENMFWYRQDPGLGLRLIYFSYDVKMKEKGDIPEGYSVSREKKERFSLILESASTNQTSMYLCASSLRGSFPYEQYFGPGTRLTVT.

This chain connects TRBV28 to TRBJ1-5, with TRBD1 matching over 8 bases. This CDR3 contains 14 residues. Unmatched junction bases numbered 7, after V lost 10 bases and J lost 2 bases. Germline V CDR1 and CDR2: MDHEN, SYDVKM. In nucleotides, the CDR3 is TGTGCCACCGAGGACAGGGTCGGCAATCAGCCCCAGCATTTT. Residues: CATEDRVGNQPQHF.

CDR3 nucleotide sequence: TGTGCCAGCGTCGAGAAGGGTAGCGGCTATGGCTACACCTTC. This encodes CASVEKGSGYGYTF. This chain links TRBV19 with TRBJ1-2; no reliable D call. The germline V gene encodes CDR1 LNHDA and CDR2 SQIVND (reference sequence). The CDR3 length is 14 residues. V lost 9 bases to trimming and J lost 4 bases, with 18 bases between them.

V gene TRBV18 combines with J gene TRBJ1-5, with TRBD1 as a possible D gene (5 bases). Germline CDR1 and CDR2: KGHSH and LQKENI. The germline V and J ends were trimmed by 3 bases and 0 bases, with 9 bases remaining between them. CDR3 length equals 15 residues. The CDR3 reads CASSPKGDSNQPQHF. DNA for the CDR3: TGTGCCAGCTCACCTAAAGGGGATAGCAATCAGCCCCAGCATTTT. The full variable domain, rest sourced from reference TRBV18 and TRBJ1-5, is NAGVMQNPRHLVRRRGQEARLRCSPMKGHSHVYWYRQLPEEGLKFMVYLQKENIIDESGMPKERFSAEFPKEGPSILRIQQVVRGDSAAYFCASSPKGDSNQPQHFGDGTRLSIL.

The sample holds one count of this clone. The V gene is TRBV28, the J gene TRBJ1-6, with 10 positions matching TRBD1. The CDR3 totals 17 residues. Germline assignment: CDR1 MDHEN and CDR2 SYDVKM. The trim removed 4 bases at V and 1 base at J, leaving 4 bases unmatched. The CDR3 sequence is CASSSGQGRSYNSPLHF. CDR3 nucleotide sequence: TGTGCCAGCAGTTCGGGACAGGGGAGGTCCTATAATTCACCCCTCCACTTT.

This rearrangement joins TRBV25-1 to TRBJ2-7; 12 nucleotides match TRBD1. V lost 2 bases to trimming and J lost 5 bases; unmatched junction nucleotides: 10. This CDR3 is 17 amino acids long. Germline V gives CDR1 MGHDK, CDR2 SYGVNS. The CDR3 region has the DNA TGTGCCAGCAGTGAACCGCCGGGACAGGGGGCGCCAAACGAGCAGTACTTC. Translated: CASSEPPGQGAPNEQYF.

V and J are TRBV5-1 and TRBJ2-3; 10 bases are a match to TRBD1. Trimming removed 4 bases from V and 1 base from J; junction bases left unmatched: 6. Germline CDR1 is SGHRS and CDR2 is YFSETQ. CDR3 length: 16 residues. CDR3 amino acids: CASSPGTGAGTDTQYF. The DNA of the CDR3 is TGCGCCAGCAGCCCCGGGACAGGGGCCGGCACAGATACGCAGTATTTT.

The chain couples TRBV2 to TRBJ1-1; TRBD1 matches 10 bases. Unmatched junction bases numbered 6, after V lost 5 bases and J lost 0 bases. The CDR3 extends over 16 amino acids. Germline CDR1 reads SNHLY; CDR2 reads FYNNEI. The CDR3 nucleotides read TGTGCCAGCAGTTCTGGACAGGGGGTCATGAACACTGAAGCTTTCTTT. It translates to CASSSGQGVMNTEAFF.

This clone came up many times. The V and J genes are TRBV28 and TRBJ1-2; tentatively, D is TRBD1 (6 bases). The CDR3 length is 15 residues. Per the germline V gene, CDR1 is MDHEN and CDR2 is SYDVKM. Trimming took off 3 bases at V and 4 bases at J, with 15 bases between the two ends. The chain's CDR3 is CASSLPRGAGYGYTF. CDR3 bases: TGTGCCAGCAGTTTGCCCAGGGGCGCGGGCTATGGCTACACCTTC.

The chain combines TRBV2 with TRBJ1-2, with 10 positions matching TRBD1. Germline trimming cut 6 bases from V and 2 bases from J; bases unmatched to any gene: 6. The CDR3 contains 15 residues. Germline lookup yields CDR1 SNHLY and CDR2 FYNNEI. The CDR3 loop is CASREPGQGNYGYTF. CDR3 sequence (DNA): TGTGCCAGCAGGGAGCCGGGACAGGGGAACTATGGCTACACCTTC. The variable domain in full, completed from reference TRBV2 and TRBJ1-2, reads EPEVTQTPSHQVTQMGQEVILRCVPISNHLYFYWYRQILGQKVEFLVSFYNNEISEKSEIFDDQFSVERPDGSNFTLKIRSTKLEDSAMYFCASREPGQGNYGYTFGSGTRLTVV.

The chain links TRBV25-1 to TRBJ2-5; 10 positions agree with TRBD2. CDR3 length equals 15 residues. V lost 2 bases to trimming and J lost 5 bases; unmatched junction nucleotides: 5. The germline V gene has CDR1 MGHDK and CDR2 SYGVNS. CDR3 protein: CASSESGRAGETQYF. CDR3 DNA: TGTGCCAGCAGTGAAAGCGGGAGGGCCGGGGAGACCCAGTACTTC.

DNA for the CDR3: TGTGCCAGCAGTGAAAGTCTTGGGCTAGCTGAGACCCAGTACTTC. Translation gives CASSESLGLAETQYF. The rearrangement links TRBV25-1 to TRBJ2-5, with D possibly being TRBD2 (5 bases). The CDR3 has 15 residues. V was pared by 2 bases and J by 5 bases, with 15 bases between. Germline CDR1 and CDR2: MGHDK and SYGVNS.